These T cell receptor beta chains were read from a single sample in a study of neoadjuvant anti-PD-1 for oral cavity cancer. The table came from immunoSEQ multiplex PCR; TCRdb's copy has only in-frame clones and leaves some out. The top ten clones hold more than 2.5% of a sample with about 16,000 clones, 72% of them seen once. Here the sequenced sample was PBMCs, taken before nivolumab (anti-PD-1) treatment. These receptors originate from a person between 35 and 79 years old with oral cavity squamous cell carcinoma. Both conserved end residues are part of each CDR3. The order of the fields is clone size, V gene, D gene, J gene, CDR3 DNA, CDR3 protein. A D gene is named only where the DNA matches it firmly. Clone size is stated in some rows and not others, as once, few, many or a class when expanded.

few	TRBV30	NA	TRBJ2-5	TGTGCCTGGAGTGTACTGGAGACCCAGTACTTC	CAWSVLETQYF
NA	TRBV28	NA	TRBJ1-4	TGTGCCAGCAGCCGCCCGATGGGGACTAATGAAAAACTGTTTTTT	CASSRPMGTNEKLFF
NA	TRBV4-1	TRBD1	TRBJ2-1	TGCGCCAGCAGCCAAGGTCGTAGTCGGGACAGGTCCAATGAGCAGTTCTTC	CASSQGRSRDRSNEQFF
NA	TRBV10-2	NA	TRBJ2-1	TGCGCCACCAGAACCTTAGTCGTTGAGCAGTTCTTC	CATRTLVVEQFF
few	TRBV7-9	NA	TRBJ1-6	TGTGCCAGCAGCTTACAGGGAGTTGATTCACCCCTCCACTTT	CASSLQGVDSPLHF
NA	TRBV6-1	NA	TRBJ2-5	TGTGCCACCCGGGGGACAGCTCAAGAGACCCAGTACTTC	CATRGTAQETQYF
NA	TRBV2	TRBD2	TRBJ2-5	TGTGCCAGCATCTTCGGACTAGCGGGGGTCAGGGGAGAGACCCAGTACTTC	CASIFGLAGVRGETQYF
once	TRBV2	TRBD2	TRBJ2-5	TGTGCCAGCAGTGCCCCGAGGACTAGCGGGGGGGAGACCCAGTACTTC	CASSAPRTSGGETQYF
few	TRBV14	NA	TRBJ1-2	TGTGCCAGCAGCCAACAGGGAGTCTATGGCTACACCTTC	CASSQQGVYGYTF
NA	TRBV9	NA	TRBJ2-1	TGTGCCAGCAGCCCACCCCCCCTAGCGCAAAATGAGCAGTTCTTC	CASSPPPLAQNEQFF
once	TRBV27	NA	TRBJ2-3	TGTGCCAGCAGTTTTGGGCGGGGGAGGGGGGATACGCAGTATTTT	CASSFGRGRGDTQYF
NA	TRBV11-2	NA	TRBJ1-1	TGTGCCAGCAGCTTAGAGAGAGTTTCGAACACTGAAGCTTTCTTT	CASSLERVSNTEAFF
NA	TRBV10-3	NA	TRBJ2-7	TGTGCCATCAAGGACAGCACCTACGAGCAGTACTTC	CAIKDSTYEQYF
once	TRBV5-4	NA	TRBJ1-2	TGTGCCAGCAGCTCTGGGGCGGGGGCGCAGGAAGATGGCTACACCTTC	CASSSGAGAQEDGYTF
NA	TRBV21-1	NA	TRBJ2-2	TGTGCCAGGGTTCGGACAGGGCCGAACACCGGGGAGCTGTTTTTT	CARVRTGPNTGELFF
NA	TRBV6-1	TRBD1	TRBJ1-6	TGTGCCAGCAGTAACAGGGGTTATAATTCACCCCTCCACTTT	CASSNRGYNSPLHF
NA	TRBV19	TRBD1	TRBJ1-2	TGTGCCAGTAACTTTCGGCAGGGGGATGGCTACACCTTC	CASNFRQGDGYTF
NA	TRBV4-2	NA	TRBJ2-2	TGTGCCAGCAGCCAAGATAAAGGCGGGGAGCTGTTTTTT	CASSQDKGGELFF
NA	TRBV9	NA	TRBJ2-1	TGTGCCAGCAGCGCAACGGTAGGCTCCTACAATGAGCAGTTCTTC	CASSATVGSYNEQFF
NA	TRBV15	NA	TRBJ2-7	TGTGCCACCAGCAGAGGGCACGAGCAGTACTTC	CATSRGHEQYF
NA	TRBV5-1	NA	TRBJ2-3	TGCGCCAGCAGCTCGGCAGAGGGAGATACGCAGTATTTT	CASSSAEGDTQYF
once	TRBV4-1	TRBD1	TRBJ2-3	TGCGCCAGCAGCCCACAGGGACAGGCCATCACAGATACGCAGTATTTT	CASSPQGQAITDTQYF
NA	TRBV19	NA	TRBJ2-2	TGTGCCAGTAGCACGCAGACCGGGGAGCTGTTTTTT	CASSTQTGELFF
few	TRBV7-9	TRBD2	TRBJ2-2	TGTGCCAGCAGCTCCCGGGGACTAGCTATCACCGGGGAGCTGTTTTTT	CASSSRGLAITGELFF
once	TRBV6-5	NA	TRBJ1-2	TGTGCCAGCAGTGTCCCCCGGGGGGCTAACTATGGCTACACCTTC	CASSVPRGANYGYTF
NA	TRBV5-1	NA	TRBJ2-5	TGCGCCAGCAGCTTGGGGTCAGCCCAAGAGACCCAGTACTTC	CASSLGSAQETQYF
NA	TRBV5-1	NA	TRBJ1-6	TGCGCCAGCAGCTTGGACAGGACTTATAATTCACCCCTCCACTTT	CASSLDRTYNSPLHF
NA	TRBV7-8	NA	TRBJ1-1	TGTGCCAGCAGCTCCTCCCGACTGGCCGGGAAGAACACTGAAGCTTTCTTT	CASSSSRLAGKNTEAFF
NA	TRBV28	TRBD1	TRBJ1-2	TGTGCCAGCAGTTTGACAGGGAACTATGGCTACACCTTC	CASSLTGNYGYTF
few	TRBV25-1	NA	TRBJ2-1	TGTGCCAGCAGTGAAGGGCGGTACAATGAGCAGTTCTTC	CASSEGRYNEQFF
NA	TRBV2	NA	TRBJ1-4	TGTGCCAGCAATCCTCGACGGAGGGAAGGGAAAACTCTGTTTTTT	CASNPRRREGKTLFF
NA	TRBV27	NA	TRBJ1-2	TGTGCCAGCAGGTTGGGACACTCTAGCTACACCTTC	CASRLGHSSYTF
few	TRBV15	NA	TRBJ2-5	TGTGCCACCAGCAATACCGGGACGCTTATTCAAGAGACCCAGTACTTC	CATSNTGTLIQETQYF
NA	TRBV5-6	TRBD1	TRBJ1-1	TGTGCCAGCAGTTATTTGGGACAGGGTAGGAATGAAGCTTTCTTT	CASSYLGQGRNEAFF
NA	TRBV5-1	TRBD1	TRBJ2-7	TGCGCCAGCAGCTCGGGACAGGGATTCTACGAGCAGTACTTC	CASSSGQGFYEQYF
few	TRBV5-4	TRBD1	TRBJ1-2	TGTGCCAGCAGCCGCCAGGGGGGCAGCTATGGCTACACCTTC	CASSRQGGSYGYTF
NA	TRBV4-1	NA	TRBJ2-7	TGCGCCAGCAGCCAAGGGAGTGGGCGACCCACCTACGAGCAGTACTTC	CASSQGSGRPTYEQYF
NA	TRBV7-8	NA	TRBJ2-1	TGTGCCAGCAGCTTAGGCGGAGCAGGGGAAGGGTTCAATGAGCAGTTCTTC	CASSLGGAGEGFNEQFF
NA	TRBV18	TRBD1	TRBJ1-3	TGTGCCAGCTCACCACGACAGGGGGCCGGAAACACCATATATTTT	CASSPRQGAGNTIYF
NA	TRBV2	NA	TRBJ1-6	TGTGCCAGCAGTGGATCGGGGGGCACATTTATTTCACCCCTCCACTTT	CASSGSGGTFISPLHF
few	TRBV6-4	NA	TRBJ1-1	TGTGCCAGCAGTCCTGGACAGAACACTGAAGCTTTCTTT	CASSPGQNTEAFF
NA	TRBV15	TRBD1	TRBJ2-1	TGTGCCACCAGCAAAGGACAGGGGTATGAGCAGTTCTTC	CATSKGQGYEQFF
NA	TRBV5-1	TRBD1	TRBJ2-5	TGCGCCAGCACCGTCGGCCCAGGGGGTAAACAAGAGACCCAGTACTTC	CASTVGPGGKQETQYF
few	TRBV7-3	NA	TRBJ1-1	TGTGCCAGCAGCGCCAACACTGAAGCTTTCTTT	CASSANTEAFF